This T cell receptor (beta chain) was identified during a study of blood T cell repertoires in COVID-19. The CDR3 is 15 amino acids. CDR1 and CDR2 (germline): SNHLY, FYNNEI. The V end lost 4 bases, the J end lost 0 bases, and 10 bases lay between the germline ends. Original processing notes: Nucleated cell counts were estimated from reference gene primer amplification. Using immunoSEQ multiplex PCR, the repertoire was profiled, and TCRdb retains in-frame clones only, with some absent. V and J calls plus clone size are reproduced from that table; the DNA served to infer D and trimming. The table has approximately 130,000 clones, 81% seen once.

The sequenced sample consisted of peripheral blood. The clonotype was recovered from a woman aged 60-75 years with active or convalescent COVID-19. This rearrangement joins TRBV2 to TRBJ1-5; no definite D call. The CDR3 nucleotides are TGTGCCAGCAGTGTTTCGAGGGATAGCAATCAGCCCCAGCATTTT. This translates into CASSVSRDSNQPQHF.